Shown below are 30 T cell receptor beta chains from a single sample sequenced in a study of cytomegalovirus exposure and HLA in healthy donors. Researchers ran the PCR with 60 Vbeta and 13 Jbeta primers. This table comes from immunoSEQ multiplex PCR, and its TCRdb copy is limited to in-frame clones, with some not included. The table has under 85,000 clones, over 70% seen once. The sample was PBMCs. These receptors were collected from a woman in her thirties or forties in good health and CMV-seropositive.

This clone was seen more than once but under ten times. This chain connects TRBV5-6 to TRBJ1-1; tentative D call: TRBD1 (5 bases). CDR1 SGHDT and CDR2 YYEEEE come from the germline V gene. This CDR3 is built from 15 residues. V lost 1 base and J lost 4, with 14 bases in between. Here the CDR3 DNA reads TGTGCCAGCAGCTTGTTTCAGGGCTCGGGCACTGAAGCTTTCTTT. As protein: CASSLFQGSGTEAFF.

CDR3: CASSQVEGGQAYEQYF. As DNA, the CDR3 is TGTGCCAGCAGCCAAGTTGAGGGCGGACAGGCCTACGAGCAGTACTTC. The chain carries TRBV4-2 and TRBJ2-7; 7 bases are a match to TRBD1. The CDR3 contains 16 residues. Germline V gives CDR1 LGHNA, CDR2 YNFKEQ. V trimming: 1 base; J trimming: 2 bases; junction bases outside the gene matches: 8.

V is TRBV6-5 and J is TRBJ2-6, with D maybe TRBD1 (6 bases). The CDR3 has 15 residues. Germline CDR1 and CDR2: MNHEY and SVGAGI. The V end lost 6 bases, the J end lost 1 base, and 10 bases lay between the germline ends. The DNA for the CDR3 is TGTGCCAGCAGGTTGGACAGATCTGGGGCCAACGTCCTGACTTTC. Encoded protein: CASRLDRSGANVLTF.

The CDR3 DNA is TGTGCCAGCAGTTACTGGGCTAGCGGGAGGGCCTACGAGCAGTACTTC. Its translation: CASSYWASGRAYEQYF. V gene TRBV6-5 combines with J gene TRBJ2-5; 12 positions match TRBD2. The J call may be incorrect, as the DNA end agrees better with TRBJ2-7. Germline V gene data show CDR1 as MNHEY and CDR2 as SVGAGI. CDR3 length: 16 residues.

This clone has more than one count but fewer than ten. The V and J genes are TRBV5-6 and TRBJ2-5; D perhaps matches TRBD2 (5 bases). V gave up 0 bases and J gave up 5 bases, with 23 bases separating them. Germline-derived CDR1 and CDR2 are SGHDT and YYEEEE. The CDR3 has 18 residues. The CDR3 region is CASSLAGRQRSFRETQYF. The CDR3 nucleotides read TGTGCCAGCAGCTTGGCTGGCAGGCAGCGGTCATTTCGGGAGACCCAGTACTTC.

The genes are TRBV30 and TRBJ1-6, with D unresolved. The CDR3 contains 11 residues. Trimming took 5 bases from V and 7 from J, leaving 6 bases between them. In germline, CDR1 is GTSNPN, CDR2 SVGIG (reference sequence). The CDR3: CAWETNSPLHF. CDR3 coding DNA: TGTGCCTGGGAGACAAATTCACCCCTCCACTTT.

V gene TRBV6-5 combines with J gene TRBJ1-5; tentative D call: TRBD1 (5 bases). The CDR3 spans 15 residues. Per the germline V gene, CDR1 is MNHEY and CDR2 is SVGAGI. V lost 6 bases and J lost 4, with 16 bases in between. CDR3 sequence reads: CASRRSGGGNQPQHF. In nucleotides, the CDR3 is TGTGCCAGCAGACGGAGCGGGGGTGGGAATCAGCCCCAGCATTTT.

The rearrangement uses TRBV5-4 and TRBJ1-2; D is unclear. This CDR3 comprises 14 residues. From germline, CDR1 is SGHNT and CDR2 YYREEE (reference sequence). V dropped 1 base and J dropped 4 bases, with 11 bases sitting between them. The CDR3 sequence: CASSLPGNLYGYTF. In DNA form, the CDR3 reads TGTGCCAGCAGCTTGCCGGGGAACCTCTATGGCTACACCTTC.

The rearrangement joins TRBV5-4 to TRBJ1-1; possibly TRBD1 for D (5 bases). The V end was cut by 0 bases, the J end by 5 bases, with 11 bases between. Germline V gives CDR1 SGHNT, CDR2 YYREEE (reference sequence). The CDR3 spans 14 residues. The CDR3 region has the DNA TGTGCCAGCAGCTTGGCCCAGGGTAGGACTGAAGCTTTCTTT. This encodes CASSLAQGRTEAFF.

The chain employs TRBV5-6 and TRBJ2-2; D perhaps matches TRBD1 (6 bases). This CDR3 is 15 amino acids long. Germline-derived CDR1 and CDR2 are SGHDT and YYEEEE. V was shortened by 5 bases and J by 1 base, with 12 bases between the two germline ends. The DNA of the CDR3 is TGTGCCAGCAGAGAACAGGGAATGAACACCGGGGAGCTGTTTTTT. Protein sequence: CASREQGMNTGELFF.

J is TRBJ2-4 and V is TRBV28; no clear D. This CDR3 is built from 14 residues. V lost 2 bases, J lost 2 bases, and 7 bases lay in between. In germline, CDR1 is MDHEN, CDR2 SYDVKM. The CDR3 DNA sequence: TGTGCCAGCAGTTTAGATCCTACCAAAAACATTCAGTACTTC. It codes for CASSLDPTKNIQYF. Combining the CDR3 with reference TRBV28 and TRBJ2-4 gives the whole variable domain DVKVTQSSRYLVKRTGEKVFLECVQDMDHENMFWYRQDPGLGLRLIYFSYDVKMKEKGDIPEGYSVSREKKERFSLILESASTNQTSMYLCASSLDPTKNIQYFGAGTRLSVL.

The V and J genes are TRBV28 and TRBJ1-1; TRBD1 matches 10 bases. Germline V gives CDR1 MDHEN, CDR2 SYDVKM. V lost 5 bases and J lost 0; bases outside the gene matches: 3. CDR3 length: 15 residues. The CDR3, as DNA: TGTGCCAGCAGTCCCGGACAGGGGGTGAACACTGAAGCTTTCTTT. Residues: CASSPGQGVNTEAFF. The complete variable domain, with remaining parts taken from reference TRBV28 and TRBJ1-1, reads DVKVTQSSRYLVKRTGEKVFLECVQDMDHENMFWYRQDPGLGLRLIYFSYDVKMKEKGDIPEGYSVSREKKERFSLILESASTNQTSMYLCASSPGQGVNTEAFFGQGTRLTVV.

V usage is TRBV30 and J usage is TRBJ2-3, with a tentative D call TRBD1 (5 bases). The CDR3 runs to 12 residues. The germline gives CDR1 GTSNPN, CDR2 SVGIG (reference sequence). Trimming pared 4 bases from V and 0 bases from J, leaving 5 bases between. The CDR3 sequence is CAWTGSTDTQYF. The CDR3 bases are TGTGCCTGGACAGGGAGCACAGATACGCAGTATTTT.

V usage is TRBV5-8 and J usage is TRBJ2-7; 11 nucleotides line up with TRBD1. The trim removed 4 bases at V and 7 bases at J, leaving 7 bases unmatched. The CDR3 is 14 amino acids. Germline lookup yields CDR1 SGHTS and CDR2 YDEGEE. CDR3: CASSKDRGRGEQYF. CDR3 DNA: TGTGCCAGCAGCAAGGACAGGGGGCGCGGGGAGCAGTACTTC.

The rearrangement links TRBV30 to TRBJ2-7; 9 nucleotides match TRBD1. This CDR3 has 12 residues. From germline, CDR1 is GTSNPN and CDR2 SVGIG (reference sequence). V gave up 7 bases and J gave up 6 bases; unmatched junction bases: 7. CDR3 sequence reads: CAYDRGGSEQYF. CDR3 in DNA: TGTGCCTATGACAGGGGGGGATCCGAGCAGTACTTC.

The V and J genes are TRBV7-2 and TRBJ1-6; D is unclear. The germline gives CDR1 SGHTA, CDR2 FQGNSA. Trimming took 5 bases from V and 11 from J, leaving 13 bases between them. This CDR3 has 13 amino acids. The CDR3 sequence: CASSLAPETPLHF. CDR3 DNA: TGTGCCAGCAGCCTGGCCCCGGAGACACCCCTCCACTTT.

This rearrangement joins TRBV5-1 to TRBJ2-2; no definite D call. From germline, CDR1 is SGHRS and CDR2 YFSETQ. The CDR3 extends over 17 amino acids. Trimming removed 3 bases at V and 0 bases at J, with 15 bases between. This chain's CDR3 is CASSSAGAIANTGELFF. The DNA for the CDR3 is TGCGCCAGCAGCTCGGCCGGAGCGATCGCGAACACCGGGGAGCTGTTTTTT. The full variable domain, with the rest looked up from reference TRBV5-1 and TRBJ2-2, is KAGVTQTPRYLIKTRGQQVTLSCSPISGHRSVSWYQQTPGQGLQFLFEYFSETQRNKGNFPGRFSGRQFSNSRSEMNVSTLELGDSALYLCASSSAGAIANTGELFFGEGSRLTVL.

Comments on this clone: The conserved final phenylalanine or tryptophan is absent from the CDR3, which likely points to a read error. The DNA is left out, because the CDR3 cannot be placed on it with certainty; the CDR3 is given as TCRdb lists it. The J gene is TRBJ2-3, the V gene TRBV6-4; TRBD2 is taken as the D call from the table, unchecked against the DNA. CDR1 is MRHNA, CDR2 SNTAGT, per germline. The CDR3 extends over 9 residues, inclusive of both ends. This CDR3 is CASIASGRI.

The chain recombines TRBV7-9 with TRBJ2-7; 10 bases are shared with TRBD2. The CDR3 totals 16 residues. The trim removed 0 bases at V and 1 base at J, leaving 3 bases unmatched. The germline CDR1 and CDR2 sequences are SEHNR and FQNEAQ (reference sequence). The CDR3 here is CASSLAQLAGSYEQYF. DNA of the CDR3: TGTGCCAGCAGCTTAGCGCAACTAGCGGGATCCTACGAGCAGTACTTC.

This clone occurred a few times. The rearrangement links TRBV5-1 to TRBJ2-5; 10 bases line up with TRBD2. The junction had 7 bases not matched to a gene; V was cut back by 0 bases and J by 2 bases. CDR3 length: 17 residues. Germline assignment: CDR1 SGHRS and CDR2 YFSETQ. The CDR3 spells CASSLGLLAGVQETQYF. CDR3 nucleotides: TGCGCCAGCAGCTTGGGCCTGCTAGCGGGGGTACAAGAGACCCAGTACTTC.

The genes are TRBV9 and TRBJ2-7; perhaps TRBD1 as D (6 bases). The germline V gene has CDR1 SGDLS and CDR2 YYNGEE. Trimming stripped 0 bases from V and 4 bases from J, with 23 bases between. The CDR3 spans 18 residues. DNA for the CDR3: TGTGCCAGCAGCGTAGATGACGTTGTAAGGGACATACCTTACGAGCAGTACTTC. Its translation is CASSVDDVVRDIPYEQYF.

With regard to this clone: A much larger clone sits a single nucleotide away, making a read error possible. The chain employs TRBV5-4 and TRBJ1-2, with 7 bases fitting TRBD1. CDR1 SGHNT and CDR2 YYREEE come from the germline V gene (reference sequence). The CDR3 sequence is 12 residues long. V trimming: 0 bases; J trimming: 7 bases; junction bases outside the gene matches: 0. The CDR3 DNA reads as TGTGCCAGCAGCTTGGACAGGGGTGGCTACACCTTC. This translates into CASSLDRGGYTF.

V is TRBV28 and J is TRBJ2-3; D may be TRBD1 (6 bases). Trimming removed 5 bases from V and 8 bases from J, with 20 bases in between. The CDR3 contains 15 residues. Germline CDR1 MDHEN, CDR2 SYDVKM. DNA of the CDR3: TGTGCCAGCAGTGGATCAGGGGCAATATGGGTTACGCAGTATTTT. Amino acid sequence: CASSGSGAIWVTQYF.

This clone was counted only a few times. The chain combines TRBV5-4 with TRBJ2-7; weak D call: TRBD2 (6 bases). Germline-derived CDR1 and CDR2 are SGHNT and YYREEE (reference sequence). The CDR3 has 19 residues. The V end lost 4 bases, the J end lost 6 bases, and 32 bases lay between the germline ends. DNA of the CDR3: TGTGCCAGCAGCCTTACTACCGCACTACCGGGACTTCTTTCGGTCGAGCAGTACTTC. This translates into CASSLTTALPGLLSVEQYF.

The rearrangement links TRBV5-1 to TRBJ1-4, with D tentatively TRBD1 (6 bases). This CDR3 comprises 14 residues. V lost 0 bases, J lost 8 bases, and 11 bases lay in between. Germline CDR1 reads SGHRS; CDR2 reads YFSETQ. The CDR3 region is CASSLAQGGEKLFF. The CDR3 nucleotides are TGCGCCAGCAGCTTGGCACAGGGTGGAGAAAAACTGTTTTTT.

The chain combines TRBV28 with TRBJ2-5; D possibly corresponds to TRBD1 (6 bases). The J call may be in error: the DNA end matches TRBJ2-7 better. This CDR3 is built from 12 residues. Per germline, CDR1 MDHEN and CDR2 SYDVKM. The CDR3, as DNA: TGTGCCACCACAGGGTATTCGTACGAGCAGTACTTC. Its protein product is CATTGYSYEQYF.

V and J are TRBV5-1 and TRBJ2-1, with D perhaps TRBD2 (7 bases). V lost 0 bases and J 7 bases, leaving 20 bases between the germline ends. The CDR3 is 17 amino acids. The germline CDR1 and CDR2 sequences are SGHRS and YFSETQ. The CDR3 DNA sequence: TGCGCCAGCAGCTTGGGGTTGGGGGGGCAAATGGGGAATGAGCAGTTCTTC. Its translation: CASSLGLGGQMGNEQFF.

This chain joins TRBV18 and TRBJ2-5, with no clear D. Germline CDR1 KGHSH, CDR2 LQKENI. This CDR3 is 15 amino acids long. Between the trimmed V and J ends, which lost 6 bases and 0 bases, there was a span of 14 bases. CDR3 region: CASSPTDGDQETQYF. The CDR3 DNA follows: TGTGCCAGCTCCCCTACCGACGGAGACCAAGAGACCCAGTACTTC. The full variable domain, in which reference TRBV18 and TRBJ2-5 provide the parts outside the CDR3, is NAGVMQNPRHLVRRRGQEARLRCSPMKGHSHVYWYRQLPEEGLKFMVYLQKENIIDESGMPKERFSAEFPKEGPSILRIQQVVRGDSAAYFCASSPTDGDQETQYFGPGTRLLVL.

The rearrangement links TRBV30 to TRBJ1-3; D perhaps matches TRBD1 (6 bases). Per the germline V gene, CDR1 is GTSNPN and CDR2 is SVGIG (reference sequence). This CDR3 spans 14 amino acids. The V end was cut by 3 bases, the J end by 8 bases, with 17 bases between. As DNA, the CDR3 is TGTGCCTGGAGCGGCAGGGGACCCCCTGACACCATATATTTT. Encoded protein: CAWSGRGPPDTIYF.

The rearrangement joins TRBV21-1 to TRBJ2-1; TRBD2 is taken as the D call from the table, unchecked against the DNA. TRBV21-1 is labeled a pseudogene. The CDR3 extends over 21 amino acids. CDR3 coding DNA: TGTGCCAGCAGCAAAGGGGGAAAAGGACTAGCGGGAGATGGGCTCAGCGATGAGCAGTTCTTC. It translates to CASSKGGKGLAGDGLSDEQFF.